These T cell receptor beta chains were read from a single sample in a study of T cell responses to AZD1222 COVID-19 vaccine. Sequenced by immunoSEQ multiplex PCR; TCRdb stores in-frame clones only, minus some. This sample has around 160,000 clones; approximately 90% occur once, and the top ten carry 2.5% to 3%. The specimen was peripheral blood, collected on day 0 of MenACWY control vaccination. Receptor source: an adult in good health. CDR3s include the opening cysteine and the closing phenylalanine or tryptophan. Each record gives: J gene, D gene, clone size, V gene, CDR3 DNA, CDR3 protein. A D gene is named only where the DNA matches it firmly. Clone size is not always given. Where it is, it says once, few, many or a class for expanded clones.

>TRBJ1-2|.|.|TRBV24-1
TGTGCCACCAGTGATTTTCGGCGGAACAATGGCTACACCTTC
CATSDFRRNNGYTF
>TRBJ1-5|.|.|TRBV19
TGTGCCAGTAGTATAGGGGGCAATCAGCCCCAGCATTTT
CASSIGGNQPQHF
>TRBJ2-4|.|.|TRBV30
TGTGCCTGGAGTGTACACGCAAACATTCAGTACTTC
CAWSVHANIQYF
>TRBJ1-1|TRBD1|.|TRBV19
TGTGCCAGTAGTGGGTCAAATCATCCAGGGGGCCTGGGGTCGATGAACACTGAAGCTTTCTTT
CASSGSNHPGGLGSMNTEAFF
>TRBJ1-1|.|few|TRBV9
TGTGCCAGCAGCCCCCCGGGACGAACTGAAGCTTTCTTT
CASSPPGRTEAFF
>TRBJ1-6|.|.|TRBV27
TGTGCCAGCACCTTACACCAGGGAGGTTCACCCCTCCACTTT
CASTLHQGGSPLHF
>TRBJ1-5|.|.|TRBV5-1
TGCGCCAGCAGCTTGCACACCGGTGGCAATCAGCCCCAGCATTTT
CASSLHTGGNQPQHF
>TRBJ1-5|.|.|TRBV27
TGTGCCAGCAGTTTAAAGGGTGGGATTCAGCCCCAGCATTTT
CASSLKGGIQPQHF
>TRBJ2-7|TRBD2|.|TRBV18
TGTGCCAGCTCACCCAGCCTAGCGGGGACCACCTACGAGCAGTACTTC
CASSPSLAGTTYEQYF
>TRBJ2-1|TRBD2|.|TRBV5-1
TGCGCCAGCAGCCCGGGACTAGAGAGTGAGCAGTTCTTC
CASSPGLESEQFF
>TRBJ1-3|.|few|TRBV15
TGTGCCACCAGCAGAGATCACGGGGTAGGAAACACCATATATTTT
CATSRDHGVGNTIYF
>TRBJ1-5|.|.|TRBV5-8
TGTGCCAGCAGCCCAAAGGTGGTTCTTAACAATCAGCCCCAGCATTTT
CASSPKVVLNNQPQHF
>TRBJ1-4|TRBD1|.|TRBV3-1/TRBV3-2
TGTGCCAGCACAGAAACAGGGGACTATAATGAAAAACTGTTTTTT
CASTETGDYNEKLFF
>TRBJ1-1|.|.|TRBV27
TGTGCCAGCAGTTTAAGAAAGGGTGAAGCTTTCTTT
CASSLRKGEAFF
>TRBJ1-5|.|.|TRBV28
TGTGCCAGCAGTTTGGGAACAAATCAGCCCCAGCATTTT
CASSLGTNQPQHF
>TRBJ2-7|TRBD1|.|TRBV11-3
TGTGCCAGCAGCTCCGGACAGGGGGCAGACGAGCAGTACTTC
CASSSGQGADEQYF
>TRBJ2-3|TRBD2|.|TRBV5-1
TGCGCCAGCAGCTTGGGGGTAGCGGGGGCCACAGATACGCAGTATTTT
CASSLGVAGATDTQYF
>TRBJ1-5|TRBD1|.|TRBV18
TGTGCCAGCTCACCGGGGGGGACAGGGCCGAATCAGCCCCAGCATTTT
CASSPGGTGPNQPQHF
>TRBJ1-1|TRBD1|.|TRBV28
TGTGCCAGCAGCAGGACAGGGGTCGACACTGAAGCTTTCTTT
CASSRTGVDTEAFF